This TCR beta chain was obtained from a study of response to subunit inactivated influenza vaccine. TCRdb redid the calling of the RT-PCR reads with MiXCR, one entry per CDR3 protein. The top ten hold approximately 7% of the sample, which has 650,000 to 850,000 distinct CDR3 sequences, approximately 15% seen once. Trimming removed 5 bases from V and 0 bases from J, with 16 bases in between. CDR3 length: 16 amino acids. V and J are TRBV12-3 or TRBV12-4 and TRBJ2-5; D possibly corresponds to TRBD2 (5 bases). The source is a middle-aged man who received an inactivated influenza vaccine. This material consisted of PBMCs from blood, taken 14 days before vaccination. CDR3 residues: CASSPGSTRNQETQYF. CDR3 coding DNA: TGTGCCAGCAGTCCCGGGTCAACTAGAAACCAAGAGACCCAGTACTTC.